Sequencing of this TCR beta chain was carried out in a study of blood T cell repertoires in COVID-19. Original handling: Amplifying reference gene primers gave estimates of nucleated cell counts. The table came from immunoSEQ multiplex PCR; TCRdb's copy has only in-frame clones and leaves some out. That table supplies the V and J calls and clone size; D and trimming were determined from the DNA. The sample yields about 200,000 clones, roughly 88% seen once. The TCR originated in a human donor in a cohort sampled during active COVID-19. Material for sequencing was peripheral blood.

CDR3 DNA sequence: TGTGCCAGCAGCCCCGGGACTAGCGGAGTTTACAATGAGCAGTTCTTC. Translating gives CASSPGTSGVYNEQFF. This chain joins TRBV4-2 and TRBJ2-1, with 11 bases matching TRBD2. Trimming cost V 4 bases and J 4 bases; bases outside gene matches: 6. In germline, CDR1 is LGHNA, CDR2 YNFKEQ. CDR3 length: 16 amino acids.